What follows are 29 T cell receptor beta chains derived from one specimen sequenced in a study of neurological immune-mediated disorders. MiXCR, run by TCRdb on the 5' RACE reads, gives a single entry per CDR3 protein. The sample holds 75,000 to 95,000 distinct CDR3 sequences, approximately 17% seen once. Material: PBMCs. The receptor source for this set is a woman aged 35 to 49 in good health.

In this sample, this clonotype turned up a few times. The V call is TRBV7-2, the J call TRBJ1-1; D uncertain. Trimming took 5 bases from V and 1 from J, leaving 11 bases between them. The V gene's germline CDR1 is SGHTA and CDR2 FQGNSA. The CDR3 is 14 amino acids. The CDR3 protein is CASSPRWGNTEAFF. CDR3 nucleotide sequence: TGTGCCAGCAGCCCCCGATGGGGGAACACTGAAGCTTTCTTT.

The chain employs TRBV2 and TRBJ2-5; D uncertain. Between the trimmed V and J ends, which lost 6 bases and 5 bases, there was a span of 13 bases. This CDR3 comprises 13 residues. Germline lookup yields CDR1 SNHLY and CDR2 FYNNEI. The CDR3 sequence: CASREYFRETQYF. DNA of the CDR3: TGTGCCAGCAGAGAGTACTTTAGGGAGACCCAGTACTTC.

This clonotype appeared many times. V gene TRBV7-9 combines with J gene TRBJ2-1; possible D gene TRBD1, 6 bases. From germline, CDR1 is SEHNR and CDR2 FQNEAQ (reference sequence). Trimming took 4 bases from V and 8 from J, leaving 18 bases between them. The CDR3 is 15 residues long. The CDR3 nucleotides read TGTGCCAGCAGCTGGGAAGGGCTAGCAGGGGATGAGCAGTTCTTC. Translating gives CASSWEGLAGDEQFF.

This chain links TRBV9 with TRBJ2-1; 8 nucleotides align to TRBD2. V was clipped by 0 bases and J by 7 bases; unmatched bases: 9. In germline, CDR1 is SGDLS, CDR2 YYNGEE. The CDR3 has 16 amino acids. The CDR3 nucleotides are TGTGCCAGCAGCGTAGCTGGGGCGGGAGGAGAGAATGAGCAGTTCTTC. It translates to CASSVAGAGGENEQFF. Together with reference TRBV9 and TRBJ2-1, the CDR3 gives the full variable domain: DSGVTQTPKHLITATGQRVTLRCSPRSGDLSVYWYQQSLDQGLQFLIQYYNGEERAKGNILERFSAQQFPDLHSELNLSSLELGDSALYFCASSVAGAGGENEQFFGPGTRLTVL.

This clonotype has a handful of counts. The CDR3 region has the DNA TGTGCCAGCAGCGTAGGCCTGGGTGACTACAATGAGCAGTTCTTC. Protein product: CASSVGLGDYNEQFF. This chain links TRBV9 with TRBJ2-1; D call uncertain. V lost 0 bases, J lost 3 bases, and 10 bases lay in between. Germline loops: CDR1 SGDLS, CDR2 YYNGEE. The CDR3 spans 15 residues.

This clonotype was counted ten times or more. The gene calls are TRBV4-1 and TRBJ1-6, with 8 bases lining up with TRBD1. Germline V gives CDR1 MGHRA, CDR2 YSYEKL. Losses at the gene ends were 2 bases for V and 0 bases for J; bases not matched to a gene: 15. The CDR3 is made up of 21 amino acids. The CDR3 coding sequence is TGCGCCAGCAGCCAAATGTGGACAGGGCCTCAGAGGAGCTCCTATAATTCACCCCTCCACTTT. Translated, it gives CASSQMWTGPQRSSYNSPLHF.

This clonotype was seen repeatedly, ten times or more. This chain connects TRBV20-1 to TRBJ2-2; 7 positions agree with TRBD2. In germline, CDR1 is DFQATT, CDR2 SNEGSKA (reference sequence). CDR3 length: 18 amino acids. V shed 6 bases, J shed 2 bases, and the junction held 18 bases outside the gene matches. In nucleotides, the CDR3 is TGCAGTGCCAGCCCCCTGGGGGGGTCCGAGCTCAACACCGGGGAGCTGTTTTTT. Encoded protein: CSASPLGGSELNTGELFF.

V and J are TRBV18 and TRBJ2-6; 8 bases line up with TRBD2. The CDR3 has 18 amino acids. The germline gives CDR1 KGHSH, CDR2 LQKENI. With 0 bases clipped from V and 0 bases from J, the junction kept 4 bases outside the gene matches. The CDR3 loop reads CASSPPVAGYSGANVLTF. CDR3 sequence (DNA): TGTGCCAGCTCACCACCGGTAGCGGGGTACTCTGGGGCCAACGTCCTGACTTTC.

The V and J genes are TRBV28 and TRBJ2-1, with TRBD2 matching 12 bases. The CDR3 is 17 residues long. V lost 5 bases and J lost 0; bases outside the gene matches: 5. Germline-derived CDR1 and CDR2 are MDHEN and SYDVKM. CDR3 loop: CASSLTSGGRSYNEQFF. Written as DNA, the CDR3 is TGTGCCAGCAGTCTCACTAGCGGGGGGCGCTCCTACAATGAGCAGTTCTTC. Full variable domain (remainder filled in from reference TRBV28 and TRBJ2-1): DVKVTQSSRYLVKRTGEKVFLECVQDMDHENMFWYRQDPGLGLRLIYFSYDVKMKEKGDIPEGYSVSREKKERFSLILESASTNQTSMYLCASSLTSGGRSYNEQFFGPGTRLTVL.

In this sample, this clonotype turned up many times. The V and J genes are TRBV7-2 and TRBJ2-1; the D gene is possibly TRBD2 (6 bases). The CDR3 is made up of 14 amino acids. The germline CDR1 and CDR2 sequences are SGHTA and FQGNSA. V lost 8 bases, J lost 5 bases, and 16 bases lay in between. The CDR3 bases are TGTGCCAGCGGCCCCGGGCCGGGGGACAATGAGCAGTTCTTC. It encodes CASGPGPGDNEQFF.

This clonotype was found many times. The rearrangement uses TRBV20-1 and TRBJ2-1; 7 positions agree with TRBD2. The CDR3 runs to 15 residues. Unmatched junction bases numbered 13, after V lost 2 bases and J lost 9 bases. The V gene's germline CDR1 is DFQATT and CDR2 SNEGSKA (reference sequence). The CDR3 nucleotides read TGCAGTGCTAGATTGAGCGGGACCGGTAGTGGTGAGCAGTTCTTC. Its translation is CSARLSGTGSGEQFF.

Notes on this clonotype: A much bigger clone sits one base away, suggesting this may be a read error. The rearrangement uses TRBV7-8 and TRBJ2-3; 8 bases fit TRBD1. The CDR3 length is 16 residues. After removal of 5 bases from V and 0 bases from J, the junction contained 7 bases not matched to a gene. CDR1 is SGHVS, CDR2 FQNEAQ, per germline. CDR3: CASSLCTGGSTDTQYF. The CDR3 nucleotides read TGTGCCAGCAGCCTTTGTACAGGGGGTAGCACAGATACGCAGTATTTT. The full variable domain, rest sourced from reference TRBV7-8 and TRBJ2-3, is GAGVSQSPRYKVAKRGQDVALRCDPISGHVSLFWYQQALGQGPEFLTYFQNEAQLDKSGLPSDRFFAERPEGSVSTLKIQRTQQEDSAVYLCASSLCTGGSTDTQYFGPGTRLTVL.

The chain employs TRBV7-2 and TRBJ2-5, with D perhaps matching TRBD2 (6 bases). The germline CDR1 and CDR2 sequences are SGHTA and FQGNSA. The CDR3 contains 14 residues. Trimming took off 5 bases at V and 6 bases at J, with 16 bases between the two ends. The CDR3 region is CASSPGLAWKTQYF. The CDR3, as DNA: TGTGCCAGCAGCCCGGGGCTAGCGTGGAAGACCCAGTACTTC.

Ten or more counts support this clonotype. This chain links TRBV28 with TRBJ2-5, with TRBD2 matching 16 bases. The germline CDR1 and CDR2 sequences are MDHEN and SYDVKM. The ends lost 3 bases at V and 2 bases at J; junction bases unmatched: 0. The CDR3 length is 16 residues. The chain's CDR3 is CASSLGLAGGQETQYF. The CDR3 coding sequence is TGTGCCAGCAGTTTGGGACTAGCGGGGGGGCAAGAGACCCAGTACTTC.

This sequence joins TRBV30 and TRBJ1-5, with D possibly matching TRBD1 (6 bases). This CDR3 comprises 13 residues. V was clipped by 4 bases and J by 5 bases, with 12 bases between them. Germline V CDR1 and CDR2: GTSNPN, SVGIG (reference sequence). CDR3 amino acids: CAWTGGLDQPQHF. The CDR3 DNA reads as TGTGCCTGGACGGGGGGGCTGGATCAGCCCCAGCATTTT.

The chain couples TRBV21-1 to TRBJ2-5; whether TRBD1, the table's D call, matches the DNA was not checked. TRBV21-1 is a pseudogene segment. The CDR3 consists of 14 residues. The CDR3 here is CASSRDRGRETQYF. DNA for the CDR3: TGTGCCAGCAGCAGGGACAGGGGACGGGAGACCCAGTACTTC.

This clonotype has at least ten counts. This rearrangement joins TRBV7-2 to TRBJ1-2; no firm D call. The V end was cut by 5 bases, the J end by 4 bases, with 20 bases between. Germline loops: CDR1 SGHTA, CDR2 FQGNSA. The CDR3 runs 16 residues. The CDR3 sequence is CASSPSGFDGLYGYTF. The CDR3 bases are TGTGCCAGCAGCCCCTCTGGTTTTGATGGACTCTATGGCTACACCTTC.

This chain links TRBV5-6 with TRBJ2-7; 8 bases fit TRBD2. The DNA end is more similar to TRBJ2-1, so the J call may be wrong. The CDR3 consists of 14 residues. The germline V gene has CDR1 SGHDT and CDR2 YYEEEE. CDR3 DNA: TGTGCCAGCAGCTTCGGGACTAGTTTAGGTGAGCAGTTCTTC. Translation: CASSFGTSLGEQFF.

This clonotype was counted many times. CDR3 nucleotides: TGCAGCTCAAGTACGACTAGCGGGGCGTTCGCAGATACGCAGTATTTT. Amino acid sequence: CSSSTTSGAFADTQYF. The chain carries TRBV20-1 and TRBJ2-3, with 11 positions matching TRBD2. From germline, CDR1 is DFQATT and CDR2 SNEGSKA (reference sequence). This CDR3 comprises 16 residues.

The chain combines TRBV5-6 with TRBJ2-3; D gene ambiguous. From germline, CDR1 is SGHDT and CDR2 YYEEEE. The CDR3 extends over 11 amino acids. V shed 2 bases and J shed 7 bases, with 5 bases lying between them. The CDR3 is CASSLRNTQYF. The CDR3 DNA follows: TGTGCCAGCAGCTTAAGAAATACGCAGTATTTT.

The chain couples TRBV14 to TRBJ2-1; D is unclear. CDR1 is SGHDN and CDR2 is FVKESK in the germline V gene. The CDR3 runs to 15 residues. Trimming removed 2 bases at V and 7 bases at J, with 15 bases between. CDR3 DNA: TGTGCCAGCAGCCAAATCAGAAGCCTGTTAAATGAGCAGTTCTTC. It codes for CASSQIRSLLNEQFF. The full variable domain, completed using reference TRBV14 and TRBJ2-1, is EAGVTQFPSHSVIEKGQTVTLRCDPISGHDNLYWYRRVMGKEIKFLLHFVKESKQDESGMPNNRFLAERTGGTYSTLKVQPAELEDSGVYFCASSQIRSLLNEQFFGPGTRLTVL.

This clonotype was counted at least ten times. V usage is TRBV5-6 and J usage is TRBJ1-1; no definite D call. Looked up from germline, CDR1 is SGHDT and CDR2 is YYEEEE. This CDR3 contains 12 residues. V lost 0 bases and J lost 4, with 4 bases in between. The CDR3 loop is CASSLVGTEAFF. DNA for the CDR3: TGTGCCAGCAGCTTGGTGGGCACTGAAGCTTTCTTT.

The J gene is TRBJ2-1, the V gene TRBV11-2; 7 bases are a match to TRBD2. There are 15 residues in the CDR3. Germline assignment: CDR1 SGHAT and CDR2 FQNNGV. V lost 2 bases and J lost 6; bases outside the gene matches: 7. CDR3 loop: CASSLSSGVFNEQFF. CDR3 in DNA: TGTGCCAGCAGCTTATCCAGCGGGGTGTTCAATGAGCAGTTCTTC.

This clonotype was seen many times. The V gene is TRBV2, the J gene TRBJ2-1; TRBD2 is a possible D gene (6 bases). This CDR3 region has 14 residues. The V gene lost 6 bases and the J gene lost 9 bases, with 18 bases spanning the gap. Germline V gene lookup returns CDR1 SNHLY and CDR2 FYNNEI. In DNA form, the CDR3 reads TGTGCCAGCAGCCCGGGACTCCTAAGCGGTGAGCAGTTCTTC. Translation gives CASSPGLLSGEQFF.

Turning to this clonotype: An end of the junction does not agree with germline; a read error may underlie this. The chain employs TRBV7-9 and TRBJ2-5, with 10 bases identical to TRBD1. This CDR3 contains 17 residues. The V gene's germline CDR1 is SEHNR and CDR2 FQNEAQ (reference sequence). The CDR3 loop is CASSLALGQGIGETRYF. The CDR3 DNA follows: TGTGCCAGCAGCTTAGCGCTGGGACAGGGGATAGGTGAGACCCGGTACTTC.

The sample holds many counts of this clonotype. The chain combines TRBV5-1 with TRBJ2-1; 8 nucleotides match TRBD1. Germline values: CDR1 SGHRS, CDR2 YFSETQ. Losses at the gene ends were 4 bases for V and 9 bases for J; bases not matched to a gene: 6. This CDR3 is 13 amino acids long. DNA for the CDR3: TGCGCCAGCAGCCGGGGACAGGTCAGTGAGCAGTTCTTC. Translating gives CASSRGQVSEQFF.

This clonotype was counted ten times or more. The chain carries TRBV12-5 and TRBJ2-7, with D perhaps matching TRBD1 (6 bases). Trimming took 5 bases from V and 1 from J, leaving 12 bases between them. Germline CDR1 is LGHNT and CDR2 is FRNRAP. This CDR3 region has 14 residues. CDR3 in DNA: TGTGCTAGTGGTACGCAGGGGAAGTCCTACGAGCAGTACTTC. Protein sequence: CASGTQGKSYEQYF.

The rearrangement links TRBV4-2 to TRBJ1-3, with D unclear. Per germline, CDR1 LGHNA and CDR2 YNFKEQ. V was pared by 4 bases and J by 0 bases, with 16 bases between. The length of the CDR3 is 17 residues. The CDR3 reads CASSPHRWEGSGNTIYF. DNA for the CDR3: TGTGCCAGCAGCCCCCACCGGTGGGAGGGCTCTGGAAACACCATATATTTT.

This clonotype was seen at least ten times. This chain uses TRBV7-9 with TRBJ2-7, with 9 positions matching TRBD2. CDR1 is SEHNR and CDR2 is FQNEAQ in the germline V gene (reference sequence). Unmatched junction bases numbered 6, after V lost 4 bases and J lost 5 bases. CDR3 length equals 14 residues. In DNA, the CDR3 is TGTGCCAGCAGCTCAGGGGGACTAGCCCACGAGCAGTACTTC. Protein product: CASSSGGLAHEQYF.